The rows below give T cell receptor beta chains drawn from one sample of a study of shared clonotypes between healthy human individuals. Generated by immunoSEQ multiplex PCR, the TCRdb table keeps only in-frame clones and is missing some. This table has roughly 2.1 million clones, roughly 91% appearing once. Sequencing input: naive CD8+ T cells from PBMCs. These receptors originate from a young man in good health. Some clones in this sample may be carry-over from other donors' samples. Each CDR3 is given with its conserved first and last residue. Each record gives: CDR3 length, V gene, CDR3 protein.

CDR3 length: 19; V gene: TRBV5-6; CDR3 protein: CASSLEWRGRSGSYNEQFF
CDR3 length: 16; V gene: TRBV19; CDR3 protein: CATSLSGRYSYNEQFF
CDR3 length: 13; V gene: TRBV6-1; CDR3 protein: CASSDGVYQPQHF
CDR3 length: 14; V gene: TRBV9; CDR3 protein: CASSDSRGTDTQYF
CDR3 length: 14; V gene: TRBV6-5; CDR3 protein: CASSYIANTGELFF
CDR3 length: 14; V gene: TRBV7-9; CDR3 protein: CASSETGAGYEQYF
CDR3 length: 14; V gene: TRBV13; CDR3 protein: CASSLVANTGELFF
CDR3 length: 16; V gene: TRBV7-9; CDR3 protein: CASSLSPSGSYNEQFF
CDR3 length: 16; V gene: TRBV4-1; CDR3 protein: CASSPHLGQGLNTQYF
CDR3 length: 15; V gene: TRBV6-5; CDR3 protein: CASSYSEGTNYGYTF
CDR3 length: 14; V gene: TRBV5-6; CDR3 protein: CASSFRRSNYEQYF